These 32 T cell receptor beta chains came from one sample sequenced in a study of control samples from healthy donors and cancer patients. TCRdb keeps only in-frame clones here, not all; method: immunoSEQ multiplex PCR. The table has about 93,000 clones, roughly nine tenths seen once; the top ten hold over 13%. The sequenced sample was blood. These receptors were taken from a woman aged 65 to 85 in good health.

The CDR3 nucleotides are TGTGCCAGCAGCTTGGTGGGGTTCAACGAGCAGTACTTC. It translates to CASSLVGFNEQYF. The chain carries TRBV5-5 and TRBJ2-7; D unclear. This CDR3 is built from 13 residues. Deletions cut 0 bases from V and 5 bases from J, with 9 bases between. CDR1 and CDR2 from the germline V gene are SGHKS and YYEKEE (reference sequence). Variable domain in full (rest from reference TRBV5-5 and TRBJ2-7): DAGVTQSPTHLIKTRGQQVTLRCSPISGHKSVSWYQQVLGQGPQFIFQYYEKEERGRGNFPDRFSARQFPNYSSELNVNALLLGDSALYLCASSLVGFNEQYFGPGTRLTVT.

The rearrangement joins TRBV3-1 (or the pseudogene TRBV3-2) to TRBJ2-2; the D gene is possibly TRBD2 (7 bases). The germline CDR1 and CDR2 sequences are LGHDT and YNNKEL (reference sequence). The CDR3 is made up of 19 amino acids. The V gene lost 0 bases and the J gene lost 5 bases, with 22 bases spanning the gap. The CDR3 spells CASSQDNRRGAPETGELFF. The CDR3 DNA reads TGTGCCAGCAGCCAAGATAACCGACGGGGGGCGCCTGAGACCGGGGAGCTGTTTTTT.

This clone was seen once. Given the absence of the conserved phenylalanine or tryptophan at the CDR3 end, a read error is likely. The DNA is omitted, as the CDR3 cannot be located on it reliably, and the CDR3 follows TCRdb's listing. This sequence joins TRBV7-2 and TRBJ2-7; TRBD2 is the table's D call and was not checked against the DNA. Germline CDR1 reads SGHTA; CDR2 reads FQGNSA. The CDR3 length is 9 residues, termini included. Here the CDR3 reads CASRVEGED.

This clone came up once. The chain employs TRBV11-2 and TRBJ1-2; D perhaps matches TRBD1 (5 bases). The CDR3 sequence is 16 residues long. CDR1 is SGHAT and CDR2 is FQNNGV in the germline V gene. V lost 7 bases and J lost 4, with 22 bases in between. The CDR3 DNA reads as TGTGCCAGCACCGGGGGGAGATGGGGGAGCGGCTATGGCTACACCTTC. It is translated as CASTGGRWGSGYGYTF.

CDR3 coding DNA: TGCGCCAGCAGCCCCGGACAGGTCAAAAGTAGCGGCTACACCTTC. Protein product: CASSPGQVKSSGYTF. The chain links TRBV5-1 to TRBJ1-2; TRBD1 matches at 7 bases. The V and J ends lost 4 bases and 8 bases, in that order; junction bases with no gene match: 14. This CDR3 contains 15 residues. Germline values: CDR1 SGHRS, CDR2 YFSETQ.

DNA of the CDR3: TGCAGTGCTCAGAGCTATGGCTACACCTTC. It is translated as CSAQSYGYTF. The rearrangement joins TRBV20-1 to TRBJ1-2, with D unclear. CDR1 and CDR2 from the germline V gene are DFQATT and SNEGSKA (reference sequence). V was cut by 5 bases and J by 4 bases, with 5 bases left in between. The CDR3 loop spans 10 amino acids.

The chain uses TRBV6-1 and TRBJ1-5; D might be TRBD1 (6 bases). The CDR3 spans 14 residues. The germline V gene encodes CDR1 MNHNS and CDR2 SASEGT. V was clipped by 1 base and J by 7 bases, with 11 bases between them. CDR3 nucleotides: TGTGCCAGCAGTGAAGGGGGGGGCGAACAGCCCCAGCATTTT. Its protein is CASSEGGGEQPQHF.

The rearrangement uses TRBV6-6 and TRBJ1-1; D unclear. V shed 0 bases and J shed 10 bases, with 15 bases lying between them. The germline V gene encodes CDR1 MNHNY and CDR2 SVGAGI (reference sequence). This CDR3 comprises 14 residues. CDR3 protein: CASSYSPTPSGAFF. The CDR3 DNA sequence: TGTGCCAGCAGTTACTCGCCGACCCCCTCGGGAGCTTTCTTT.

The DNA for the CDR3 is TGTGCCTGGAGTGTCCAGGGTGGTCAGCCCCAGCATTTT. Translation: CAWSVQGGQPQHF. This chain joins TRBV30 and TRBJ1-5, with D possibly being TRBD1 (5 bases). Per germline, CDR1 GTSNPN and CDR2 SVGIG (reference sequence). Trimming shortened V by 0 bases and J by 6 bases, and 9 bases separated the two germline ends. This CDR3 has 13 residues.

V and J are TRBV4-2 and TRBJ1-6; 9 bases map to TRBD1. CDR1 LGHNA and CDR2 YNFKEQ come from the germline V gene. With 1 base clipped from V and 8 bases from J, the junction kept 6 bases outside the gene matches. The CDR3 extends over 16 amino acids. CDR3 region: CASSQGHRGLDSPLHF. The CDR3 nucleotides are TGTGCCAGCAGCCAAGGTCACAGGGGGCTGGATTCACCCCTCCACTTT.

In its sample, this clone was seen many times. The chain recombines TRBV7-8 with TRBJ1-3; no firm D call. CDR3 length: 14 amino acids. From germline, CDR1 is SGHVS and CDR2 FQNEAQ. Between the trimmed V and J ends, which lost 2 bases and 3 bases, there was a span of 8 bases. CDR3 DNA: TGTGCCAGCAGCTTATTTGGCATTGGAAACACCATATATTTT. Protein: CASSLFGIGNTIYF. Drawing the rest from reference TRBV7-8 and TRBJ1-3, the complete variable domain is GAGVSQSPRYKVAKRGQDVALRCDPISGHVSLFWYQQALGQGPEFLTYFQNEAQLDKSGLPSDRFFAERPEGSVSTLKIQRTQQEDSAVYLCASSLFGIGNTIYFGEGSWLTVV.

The chain is built from TRBV5-1 and TRBJ2-7, with TRBD1 matching over 7 bases. Per germline, CDR1 SGHRS and CDR2 YFSETQ. The V segment lost 4 bases and the J segment 4 bases; nucleotides outside the gene matches: 2. The CDR3 has 12 residues. The CDR3 loop reads CASSRDSYEQYF. The CDR3 DNA follows: TGCGCCAGCAGCCGGGACAGTTACGAGCAGTACTTC. Full variable domain (rest looked up from reference TRBV5-1 and TRBJ2-7): KAGVTQTPRYLIKTRGQQVTLSCSPISGHRSVSWYQQTPGQGLQFLFEYFSETQRNKGNFPGRFSGRQFSNSRSEMNVSTLELGDSALYLCASSRDSYEQYFGPGTRLTVT.

This clone has only a few counts. CDR3 loop: CASSVGGTNSPLHF. The CDR3 nucleotides read TGTGCCAGCAGCGTAGGTGGCACTAATTCACCCCTCCACTTT. The V and J genes are TRBV9 and TRBJ1-6; D gene ambiguous. Germline loops: CDR1 SGDLS, CDR2 YYNGEE. The CDR3 runs to 14 residues. V lost 0 bases, J lost 6 bases, and 7 bases lay in between.

As concerns this clone: Other nucleotide sequences from this sample produce the same CDR3. The V gene is TRBV5-1, the J gene TRBJ1-3; perhaps TRBD1 as D (5 bases). The CDR3 length is 14 residues. CDR1 and CDR2 from the germline V gene are SGHRS and YFSETQ. V lost 2 bases, J lost 1 base, and 7 bases lay in between. For the CDR3, the DNA is TGCGCCAGCAGCTTAGAGGGGTCTGGAAACACCATATATTTT. Translated: CASSLEGSGNTIYF.

The rearrangement uses TRBV10-1 and TRBJ1-1; D is unclear. V dropped 6 bases and J dropped 4 bases, with 12 bases sitting between them. The CDR3 extends over 13 amino acids. Germline assignment: CDR1 WNHNN and CDR2 SYGVQD (reference sequence). CDR3 protein: CASRLSVGTEAFF. The CDR3 nucleotides are TGCGCCAGCAGATTGTCGGTGGGCACTGAAGCTTTCTTT.

The chain recombines TRBV5-1 with TRBJ1-3, with a tentative D call TRBD1 (6 bases). The length of the CDR3 is 14 residues. Deletions cut 0 bases from V and 4 bases from J, with 8 bases between. The germline CDR1 and CDR2 sequences are SGHRS and YFSETQ. The chain's CDR3 is CASSLGDRGNTIYF. CDR3 nucleotide sequence: TGCGCCAGCAGCTTGGGCGACAGGGGAAACACCATATATTTT.

The genes are TRBV7-6 and TRBJ1-6; 7 positions agree with TRBD1. This CDR3 spans 18 amino acids. The V and J ends lost 5 bases and 2 bases, in that order; junction bases with no gene match: 12. Germline CDR1 and CDR2: SGHVS and FNYEAQ. This CDR3 reads CASSPRIGGSTYNSPLHF. The DNA for the CDR3 is TGTGCCAGCAGCCCTAGAATAGGGGGCAGCACCTATAATTCACCCCTCCACTTT.

This clone appeared a few times. The chain employs TRBV7-2 and TRBJ2-2, with 9 bases aligning to TRBD1. The CDR3 length is 15 residues. The germline gives CDR1 SGHTA, CDR2 FQGNSA. V trimming: 3 bases; J trimming: 6 bases; junction bases outside the gene matches: 5. CDR3 coding DNA: TGTGCCAGCAGCTTCACAGGGGGCACCTCCGGGGAGCTGTTTTTT. Translated: CASSFTGGTSGELFF.

The V and J genes are TRBV19 and TRBJ1-1; D is undetermined. The V end lost 1 base, the J end lost 5 bases, and 11 bases lay between the germline ends. Germline CDR1 and CDR2: LNHDA and SQIVND (reference sequence). This CDR3 contains 14 residues. This chain's CDR3 is CASSIAGLGTEAFF. In nucleotides, the CDR3 is TGTGCCAGTAGTATAGCGGGCCTGGGGACTGAAGCTTTCTTT.

The rearrangement links TRBV2 to TRBJ1-3, with a possible D match to TRBD1 (6 bases). Germline V gene sequence: CDR1 SNHLY, CDR2 FYNNEI. The CDR3 sequence is 16 residues long. Trimming took 6 bases from V and 0 from J, leaving 15 bases between them. The CDR3 sequence: CASRVSAGASGNTIYF. The CDR3 bases are TGTGCCAGCAGGGTCTCCGCAGGGGCCTCTGGAAACACCATATATTTT.

About this clone: The same CDR3 also results from other DNA sequences found in this sample. As DNA, the CDR3 is TGTGCCTGGAGTGCCGGCCTGGGCCAGCCCCAGCATTTT. This sequence encodes CAWSAGLGQPQHF. This sequence joins TRBV30 and TRBJ1-5; D uncertain. V was clipped by 1 base and J by 7 bases, with 11 bases between them. Germline CDR1 reads GTSNPN; CDR2 reads SVGIG (reference sequence). This CDR3 is 13 amino acids long.

The genes are TRBV29-1 and TRBJ1-2; possibly TRBD1 for D (5 bases). V was shortened by 1 base and J by 3 bases, with 6 bases between the two germline ends. CDR3 length equals 12 residues. CDR1 and CDR2 from the germline V gene are SQVTM and ANQGSEA. The CDR3 bases are TGCAGCGTTGAAGTCAGGGACTATGGCTACACCTTC. It specifies CSVEVRDYGYTF.

The rearrangement links TRBV19 to TRBJ1-1; 9 nucleotides align to TRBD1. The V and J ends lost 2 bases and 2 bases, in that order; junction bases with no gene match: 9. The V gene's germline CDR1 is LNHDA and CDR2 SQIVND (reference sequence). This CDR3 comprises 17 residues. In nucleotides, the CDR3 is TGTGCCAGTAGTATACTGGGACAGGGACGACTAAACACTGAAGCTTTCTTT. Its protein product is CASSILGQGRLNTEAFF. Together with reference TRBV19 and TRBJ1-1, the CDR3 gives the full variable domain: DGGITQSPKYLFRKEGQNVTLSCEQNLNHDAMYWYRQDPGQGLRLIYYSQIVNDFQKGDIAEGYSVSREKKESFPLTVTSAQKNPTAFYLCASSILGQGRLNTEAFFGQGTRLTVV.

The CDR3 is CASSLGGEANYGYTF. The CDR3 region has the DNA TGTGCCAGCAGCTTGGGGGGGGAGGCTAACTATGGCTACACCTTC. The genes are TRBV5-4 and TRBJ1-2, with D maybe TRBD1 (5 bases). CDR3 size: 15 residues. V shed 0 bases and J shed 0 bases, with 9 bases lying between them. Germline V gene data show CDR1 as SGHNT and CDR2 as YYREEE (reference sequence).

This rearrangement joins TRBV2 to TRBJ1-3; the match to TRBD1 covers 10 bases. CDR1 is SNHLY, CDR2 FYNNEI, per germline. Losses at the gene ends were 8 bases for V and 8 bases for J; bases not matched to a gene: 9. The CDR3 spans 14 residues. CDR3 protein: CASGPGQGRDTIYF. As DNA, the CDR3 is TGTGCCAGCGGCCCGGGACAGGGGAGGGACACCATATATTTT. The variable domain in full, completed from reference TRBV2 and TRBJ1-3, reads EPEVTQTPSHQVTQMGQEVILRCVPISNHLYFYWYRQILGQKVEFLVSFYNNEISEKSEIFDDQFSVERPDGSNFTLKIRSTKLEDSAMYFCASGPGQGRDTIYFGEGSWLTVV.

The J gene is TRBJ2-1, the V gene TRBV9, with a weak D call TRBD2 (6 bases). V was clipped by 0 bases and J by 1 base, with 8 bases between them. Germline V gives CDR1 SGDLS, CDR2 YYNGEE. CDR3 size: 15 residues. CDR3 protein: CASSVGGNSYNEQFF. In DNA form, the CDR3 reads TGTGCCAGCAGCGTAGGCGGGAATTCCTACAATGAGCAGTTCTTC.

CDR3 bases: TGTGCCAGCAGCACGTGGACAGGTGGCGCCTATGGCTACACCTTC. It translates to CASSTWTGGAYGYTF. V usage is TRBV11-2 and J usage is TRBJ1-2; TRBD1 agrees at 7 bases. The CDR3 runs 15 residues. Germline V lookup: CDR1 SGHAT, CDR2 FQNNGV. V lost 5 bases to trimming and J lost 4 bases; unmatched junction nucleotides: 10.

V gene TRBV18 combines with J gene TRBJ1-3; D is undetermined. CDR3 length: 15 residues. The V end was cut by 4 bases, the J end by 0 bases, with 10 bases between. Germline lookup yields CDR1 KGHSH and CDR2 LQKENI. CDR3 residues: CASSLNHGSGNTIYF. CDR3 DNA sequence: TGTGCCAGCTCACTAAACCATGGCTCTGGAAACACCATATATTTT.

The rearrangement uses TRBV24-1 and TRBJ1-1, with D perhaps matching TRBD1 (5 bases). Per germline, CDR1 KGHDR and CDR2 SFDVKD. V shed 7 bases and J shed 0 bases, with 14 bases lying between them. This CDR3 region has 15 residues. CDR3 residues: CATRARDSLNTEAFF. In nucleotides, the CDR3 is TGTGCCACCAGGGCTCGAGACAGCCTGAACACTGAAGCTTTCTTT.

This chain joins TRBV28 and TRBJ1-3; the match to TRBD1 covers 11 bases. Losses at the gene ends were 5 bases for V and 1 base for J; bases not matched to a gene: 4. This CDR3 is 16 amino acids long. Looked up from germline, CDR1 is MDHEN and CDR2 is SYDVKM. CDR3 amino acids: CASSPGQGVSGNTIYF. The CDR3 DNA sequence: TGTGCCAGCAGTCCGGGACAGGGGGTATCTGGAAACACCATATATTTT.

V usage is TRBV27 and J usage is TRBJ1-1; D perhaps matches TRBD1 (5 bases). V lost 6 bases and J lost 4, with 18 bases in between. CDR3 size: 15 residues. CDR1 and CDR2 from the germline V gene are MNHEY and SMNVEV (reference sequence). CDR3 sequence (DNA): TGTGCCAGCAGCCCGGGACGGACTGTGGGCACTGAAGCTTTCTTT. This gives the protein CASSPGRTVGTEAFF.

The V call is TRBV1, the J call TRBJ2-1; TRBD1 was called by the table and not checked on the DNA. TRBV1 is tagged as a pseudogene. The CDR3 totals 16 residues. The CDR3 DNA is TGCACCAGCAGCCCGACAGGGTTGTTCGCCTACAATGAGCAGTTCTTC. It specifies CTSSPTGLFAYNEQFF.